This TCR beta chain was sequenced during a study of beta chain features in type 1 diabetes. Findings and caveats of the study: Shorter templates may be favored by PCR, equally so in patients and controls.

The V segment lost 5 bases and the J segment 1 base; nucleotides outside the gene matches: 4. This CDR3 region has 15 residues. CDR1 SEHNR and CDR2 FQNEAQ come from the germline V gene (reference sequence). A remark on this clone: Its antigen remains unknown.

The authors reverse transcribed all of the isolated RNA, so sequencing captured expressed TCRB transcripts. The method was immunoSEQ multiplex PCR; TCRdb's version includes in-frame clones alone and lacks a portion of them. The sample holds 450,000 to 550,000 clones, about 32% seen once. This chain links TRBV7-9 with TRBJ1-5; the match to TRBD1 covers 8 bases. The TCR comes from a man younger than 30 in good health. Source material: naive CD4+ T cells from blood. CDR3 residues: CASSLQGASNQPQHF. CDR3 coding DNA: TGTGCCAGCAGCCTCCAGGGGGCAAGCAATCAGCCCCAGCATTTT. The full variable domain, completed using reference TRBV7-9 and TRBJ1-5, is DTGVSQNPRHKITKRGQNVTFRCDPISEHNRLYWYRQTLGQGPEFLTYFQNEAQLEKSRLLSDRFSAERPKGSFSTLEIQRTEQGDSAMYLCASSLQGASNQPQHFGDGTRLSIL.